Given below is one T cell receptor beta chain in context. Produced via immunoSEQ multiplex PCR; TCRdb's table is partial and in-frame only. Counted here are about 56,000 clones, more than 85% occurring once; the ten biggest clones make up 5.8%. The data were taken from a study of cytomegalovirus exposure and HLA in healthy donors. This CDR3 is built from 15 residues. The TCR comes from a young woman in good health and CMV-seronegative. The rearrangement joins TRBV1 to TRBJ2-4; the table names TRBD2, a call not compared with the DNA. TRBV1 is deemed a pseudogene. The sequenced material came from PBMCs. The CDR3 protein is CTSSSTAGGGDIQYF. Written as DNA, the CDR3 is TGCACCAGCAGCTCGACAGCGGGGGGAGGAGACATTCAGTACTTC.